The sample holds a few counts of the clone carrying this T cell receptor (beta chain). Its antigen is currently unknown. These data come from a study of shared clonotypes between healthy human individuals. Study observations and caveats: When naive CD4 clonotypes were compared across a few donors, approximately 5% were shared.

Naive CD45RA+ and memory CD45RA-negative subsets were split from CD4+ cells. V lost 0 bases and J 2 bases, leaving 7 bases between the germline ends. The CDR3 totals 15 residues. The germline CDR1 and CDR2 sequences are SGHAT and FQNNGV. The assay used deep level. TCRdb's copy holds only in-frame clones and misses some; the assay was immunoSEQ multiplex PCR. The top ten clones hold around 0.14% of a sample with about 2,500,000 clones, around nine tenths of them seen once. The V gene is TRBV11-2, the J gene TRBJ1-4; the D is unclear. Sequenced input: naive CD4+ T cells sorted from blood. Documented subset: CD45RA+ positively selected. The sequence derives from a young man in good health. The CDR3 sequence: CASSLDPGTNEKLFF. The CDR3 region has the DNA TGTGCCAGCAGCTTAGATCCCGGGACTAATGAAAAACTGTTTTTT.